These T cell receptor beta chains were read from a single sample in a study of blood T cell repertoires in COVID-19. Generated by immunoSEQ multiplex PCR, the TCRdb table keeps only in-frame clones and is missing some. This sample has a few hundred thousand clones, with 89% found just once. The sample was peripheral blood. The source of these receptors is a middle-aged man with acute or convalescent COVID-19. Both conserved end residues are trimmed from each CDR3.

v_call cdr3_aa
TRBV5-4 ASSAETGFPQH
TRBV9 ASSVKGSSYNEQF
TRBV28 ASSPGTGKLF
TRBV30 AWSVLFIPEAF
TRBV6-5 ASSSGIYGYT
TRBV18 ASSPIQTGYSGNTIY
TRBV18 ASSPSPGGQNEQY
TRBV9 ASSAGTGSYGYT
TRBV27 ASSLWGGGTEAF
TRBV29-1 SVVPGTDTQY
TRBV6-2/TRBV6-3 ASSYSYSYEQY
TRBV11-3 ASSLEGGVYNEQF
TRBV7-9 ASSSPDRARAFNTEAF
TRBV5-1 ASRRGQGLLNTEAF
TRBV19 ASSKTPGYGYT
TRBV27 ASSPGTSGAPDTQY
TRBV12-3/TRBV12-4 ASRISKETQY
TRBV28 ASRESRGHYNSPLH
TRBV28 ASSTGGYEQY
TRBV4-1 ASSQGPGLNNEQF
TRBV28 ASSLSGVDTQY
TRBV6-2/TRBV6-3 ASSYFDRNYGYT
TRBV27 ASRAGTSGYNEQF
TRBV6-2/TRBV6-3 ASSSARGATDTQY
TRBV7-2 ASRPQWGDTEAF
TRBV2 ASSGQGGETQY
TRBV5-1 ASSLGGRGTDTQY
TRBV28 ASSPLIVAGEQF
TRBV6-4 ASSETSGTGANVLT
TRBV5-1 ASSLVGANTEAF
TRBV3-1/TRBV3-2 ASSQDRLARDGELF
TRBV5-1 ASSTRQANYGYT
TRBV19 ASSIGQVNQPQH
TRBV18 ASSPQTGGRTDTQY
TRBV6-6 ASSYRSSAEAF
TRBV6-5 ASSYTMGGSGEQF
TRBV3-1/TRBV3-2 ASSYGTSGRYEQY
TRBV2 ASMEGREQETQY
TRBV9 ASSAPGNYGYT
TRBV25-1 ASSREFHEQY
TRBV7-2 ASSLTGTGNYGYT
TRBV25-1 ASSDWTDNQPQH